This T cell receptor (beta chain) was found in a study of vaccination effects on CD4 cells after COVID-19. Study as a whole: The patients, three convalescent individuals, were sampled early and late after vaccination. Study-level findings and limits: Clones from infection and from vaccination both contracted markedly late after vaccination. Convalescent patients in the study were few, and early post-infection timepoints were absent.

Sequencing in the ViraFEST assay came after antigen-specific CD4+ T cells had been expanded with viral peptide pools, which were used to stimulate PBMC. Cells that had been cultured for 10 days were the source of isolated CD4+ T cells. PCR-confirmed SARS-CoV-2 infection occurred in the person between March and December 2020. Participants were vaccinated with two doses of either the BNT162b2 or mRNA-1273 vaccine. The authors replaced half the medium with IL-2 medium on days 3 and 7. About this clone itself: What it binds is not known.

Using immunoSEQ multiplex PCR, the repertoire was profiled, and TCRdb retains in-frame clones only, with some absent. The sample carries about 15,000 clones, around three quarters recorded once. CDR1 SEHNR and CDR2 FQNEAQ come from the germline V gene (reference sequence). The CDR3 is 16 amino acids. The ends lost 1 base at V and 3 bases at J; junction bases unmatched: 8. This clonotype originated in a human donor who had a prior SARS-CoV-2 infection. This chain joins TRBV7-9 and TRBJ2-7; 8 nucleotides align to TRBD1. The material sequenced was CD4+ T cells from PBMCs cultured with HCoV-NL63 spike peptides, taken after COVID-19 vaccination. This CDR3 is CASSLGGITGGYEQYF. The CDR3 DNA follows: TGTGCCAGCAGCTTAGGAGGGATTACAGGGGGCTACGAGCAGTACTTC.